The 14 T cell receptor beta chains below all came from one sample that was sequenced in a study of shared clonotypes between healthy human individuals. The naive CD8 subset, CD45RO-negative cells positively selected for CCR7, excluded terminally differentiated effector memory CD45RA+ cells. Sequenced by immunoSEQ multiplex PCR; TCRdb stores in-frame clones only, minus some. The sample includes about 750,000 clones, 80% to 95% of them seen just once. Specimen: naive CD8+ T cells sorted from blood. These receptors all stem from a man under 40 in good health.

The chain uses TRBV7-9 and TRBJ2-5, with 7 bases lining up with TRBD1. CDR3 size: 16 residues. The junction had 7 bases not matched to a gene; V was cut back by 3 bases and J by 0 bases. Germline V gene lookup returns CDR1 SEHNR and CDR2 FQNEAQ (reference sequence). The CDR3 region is CASSFAIGTDQETQYF. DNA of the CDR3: TGTGCCAGCAGCTTCGCGATCGGGACAGACCAAGAGACCCAGTACTTC. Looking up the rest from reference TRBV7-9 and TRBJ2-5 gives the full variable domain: DTGVSQNPRHKITKRGQNVTFRCDPISEHNRLYWYRQTLGQGPEFLTYFQNEAQLEKSRLLSDRFSAERPKGSFSTLEIQRTEQGDSAMYLCASSFAIGTDQETQYFGPGTRLLVL.

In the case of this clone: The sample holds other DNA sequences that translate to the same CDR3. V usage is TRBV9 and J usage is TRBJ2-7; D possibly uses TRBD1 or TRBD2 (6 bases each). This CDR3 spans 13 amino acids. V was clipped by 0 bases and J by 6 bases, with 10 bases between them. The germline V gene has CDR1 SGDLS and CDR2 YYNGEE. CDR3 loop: CASSVGGGGEQYF. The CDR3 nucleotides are TGTGCCAGCAGCGTAGGAGGAGGGGGCGAGCAGTACTTC. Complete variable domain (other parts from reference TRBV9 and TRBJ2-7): DSGVTQTPKHLITATGQRVTLRCSPRSGDLSVYWYQQSLDQGLQFLIQYYNGEERAKGNILERFSAQQFPDLHSELNLSSLELGDSALYFCASSVGGGGEQYFGPGTRLTVT.

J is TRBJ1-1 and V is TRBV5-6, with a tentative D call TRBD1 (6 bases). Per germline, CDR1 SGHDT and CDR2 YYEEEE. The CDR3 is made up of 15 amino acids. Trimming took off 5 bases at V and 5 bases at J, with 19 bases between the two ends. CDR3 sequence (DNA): TGTGCCAGCAGTCAAATCAGTCGACAGGAAACTGAAGCTTTCTTT. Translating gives CASSQISRQETEAFF. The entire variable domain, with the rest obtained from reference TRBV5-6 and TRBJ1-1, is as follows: DAGVTQSPTHLIKTRGQQVTLRCSPKSGHDTVSWYQQALGQGPQFIFQYYEEEERQRGNFPDRFSGHQFPNYSSELNVNALLLGDSALYLCASSQISRQETEAFFGQGTRLTVV.

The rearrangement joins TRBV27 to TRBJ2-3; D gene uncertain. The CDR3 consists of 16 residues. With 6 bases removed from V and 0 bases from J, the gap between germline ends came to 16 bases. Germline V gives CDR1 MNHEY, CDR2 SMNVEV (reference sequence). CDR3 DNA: TGTGCCAGCAGCGATTCCCTATTCCCGAGCACAGATACGCAGTATTTT. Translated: CASSDSLFPSTDTQYF.

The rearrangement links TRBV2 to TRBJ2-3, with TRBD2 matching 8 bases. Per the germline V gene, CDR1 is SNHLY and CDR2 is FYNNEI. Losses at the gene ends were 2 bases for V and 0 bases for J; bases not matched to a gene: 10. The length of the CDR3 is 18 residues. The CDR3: CASSENGGRFPSTDTQYF. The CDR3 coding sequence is TGTGCCAGCAGTGAAAATGGCGGGAGGTTTCCTAGCACAGATACGCAGTATTTT.

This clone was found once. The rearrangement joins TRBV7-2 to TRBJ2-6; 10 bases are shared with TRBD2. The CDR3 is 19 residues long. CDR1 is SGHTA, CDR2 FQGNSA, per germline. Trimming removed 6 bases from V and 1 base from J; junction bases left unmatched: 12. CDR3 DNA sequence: TGTGCCAGCAGAGCCGGGACTAGCGAGTTTTTTTCTGGGGCCAACGTCCTGACTTTC. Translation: CASRAGTSEFFSGANVLTF. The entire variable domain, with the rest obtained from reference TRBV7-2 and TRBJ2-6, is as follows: GAGVSQSPSNKVTEKGKDVELRCDPISGHTALYWYRQSLGQGLEFLIYFQGNSAPDKSGLPSDRFSAERTGGSVSTLTIQRTQQEDSAVYLCASRAGTSEFFSGANVLTFGAGSRLTVL.

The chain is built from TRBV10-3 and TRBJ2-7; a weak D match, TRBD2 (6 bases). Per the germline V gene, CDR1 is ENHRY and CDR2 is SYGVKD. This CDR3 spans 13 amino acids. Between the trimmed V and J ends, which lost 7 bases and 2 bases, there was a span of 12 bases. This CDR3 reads CAITPEGPYEQYF. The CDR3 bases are TGTGCCATCACCCCGGAGGGACCCTACGAGCAGTACTTC.

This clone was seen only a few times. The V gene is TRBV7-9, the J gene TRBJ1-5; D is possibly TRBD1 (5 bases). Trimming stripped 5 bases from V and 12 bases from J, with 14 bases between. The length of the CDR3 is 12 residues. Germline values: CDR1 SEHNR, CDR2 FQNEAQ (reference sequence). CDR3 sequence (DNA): TGTGCCAGCAGCGACTCCGGGACGCTCCAGCATTTT. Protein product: CASSDSGTLQHF.

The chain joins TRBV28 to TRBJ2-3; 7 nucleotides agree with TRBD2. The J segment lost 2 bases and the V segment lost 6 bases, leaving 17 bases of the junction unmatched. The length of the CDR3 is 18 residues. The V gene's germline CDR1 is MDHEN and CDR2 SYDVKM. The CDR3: CASSRQKSGKPYTDTQYF. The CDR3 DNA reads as TGTGCCAGCAGCCGCCAGAAAAGCGGGAAACCTTACACAGATACGCAGTATTTT.

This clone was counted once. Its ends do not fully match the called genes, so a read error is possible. The CDR3 DNA reads as TGCGCCAGCAGCCAAGATGTGACAGCGACCTTT. Its protein product is CASSQDVTATF. The chain recombines TRBV4-1 with TRBJ1-1; D is possibly TRBD1 (5 bases). The germline gives CDR1 MGHRA, CDR2 YSYEKL. The CDR3 spans 11 residues.

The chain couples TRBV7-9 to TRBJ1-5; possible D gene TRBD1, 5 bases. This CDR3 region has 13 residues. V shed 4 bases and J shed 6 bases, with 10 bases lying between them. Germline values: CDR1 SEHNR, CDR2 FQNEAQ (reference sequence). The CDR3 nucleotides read TGTGCCAGCAGCTCCCAGGGACTTCAGCCCCAGCATTTT. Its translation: CASSSQGLQPQHF.

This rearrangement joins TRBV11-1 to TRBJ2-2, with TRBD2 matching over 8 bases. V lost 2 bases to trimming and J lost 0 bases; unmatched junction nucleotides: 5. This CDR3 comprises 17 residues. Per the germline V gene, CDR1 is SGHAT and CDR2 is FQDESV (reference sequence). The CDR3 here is CASSLSPGLANTGELFF. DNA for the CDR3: TGTGCCAGCAGCTTATCTCCGGGACTAGCGAACACCGGGGAGCTGTTTTTT.

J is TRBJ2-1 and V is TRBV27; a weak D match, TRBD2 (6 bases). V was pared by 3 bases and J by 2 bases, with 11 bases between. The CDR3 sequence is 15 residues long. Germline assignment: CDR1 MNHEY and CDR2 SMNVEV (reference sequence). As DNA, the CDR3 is TGTGCCAGCAGTTTGGACGGGAGTCCCTACAATGAGCAGTTCTTC. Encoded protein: CASSLDGSPYNEQFF.

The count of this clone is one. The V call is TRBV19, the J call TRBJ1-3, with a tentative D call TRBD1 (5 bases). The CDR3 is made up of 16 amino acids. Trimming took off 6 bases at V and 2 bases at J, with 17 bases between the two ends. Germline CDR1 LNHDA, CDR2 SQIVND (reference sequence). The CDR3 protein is CASSPLGGQPGNTIYF. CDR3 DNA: TGTGCCAGTAGCCCCTTGGGGGGTCAGCCTGGAAACACCATATATTTT.